The present TCR beta chain was sequenced within a study of shared clonotypes between healthy human individuals. Naive CD8 isolation took CD45RO-negative cells positively selected for CCR7 and excluded terminally differentiated effector memory CD45RA+ cells. Data came from immunoSEQ multiplex PCR; TCRdb stores just in-frame clones and leaves some out. Of about 870,000 clones listed, roughly 92% are singletons. Trimming stripped 6 bases from V and 4 bases from J, with 12 bases between. CDR1 is SNHLY and CDR2 is FYNNEI in the germline V gene. CDR3 length equals 13 residues. The receptor was isolated from a man aged 25-40 years in good health. This chain links TRBV2 with TRBJ2-5; unclear D gene. The sample consisted of naive CD8+ T cells sorted from blood. In DNA form, the CDR3 reads TGTGCCAGCAGGCGCCCGAGGCGAGAGACCCAGTACTTC. Translating gives CASRRPRRETQYF.